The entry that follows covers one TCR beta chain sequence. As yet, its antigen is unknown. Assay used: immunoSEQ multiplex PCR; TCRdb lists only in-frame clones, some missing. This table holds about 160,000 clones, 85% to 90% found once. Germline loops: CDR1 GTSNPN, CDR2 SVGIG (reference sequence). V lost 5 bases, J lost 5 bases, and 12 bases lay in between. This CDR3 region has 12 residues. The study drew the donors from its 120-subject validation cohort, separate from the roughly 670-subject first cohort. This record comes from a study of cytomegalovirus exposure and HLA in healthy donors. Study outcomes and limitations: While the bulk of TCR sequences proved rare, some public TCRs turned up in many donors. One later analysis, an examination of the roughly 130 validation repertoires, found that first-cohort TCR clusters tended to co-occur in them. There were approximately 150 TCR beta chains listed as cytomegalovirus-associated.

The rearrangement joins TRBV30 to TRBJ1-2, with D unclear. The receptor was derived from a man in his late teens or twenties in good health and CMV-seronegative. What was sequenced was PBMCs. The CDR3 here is CAWGLEGYGYTF. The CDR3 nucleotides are TGTGCCTGGGGGTTGGAGGGATATGGCTACACCTTC.